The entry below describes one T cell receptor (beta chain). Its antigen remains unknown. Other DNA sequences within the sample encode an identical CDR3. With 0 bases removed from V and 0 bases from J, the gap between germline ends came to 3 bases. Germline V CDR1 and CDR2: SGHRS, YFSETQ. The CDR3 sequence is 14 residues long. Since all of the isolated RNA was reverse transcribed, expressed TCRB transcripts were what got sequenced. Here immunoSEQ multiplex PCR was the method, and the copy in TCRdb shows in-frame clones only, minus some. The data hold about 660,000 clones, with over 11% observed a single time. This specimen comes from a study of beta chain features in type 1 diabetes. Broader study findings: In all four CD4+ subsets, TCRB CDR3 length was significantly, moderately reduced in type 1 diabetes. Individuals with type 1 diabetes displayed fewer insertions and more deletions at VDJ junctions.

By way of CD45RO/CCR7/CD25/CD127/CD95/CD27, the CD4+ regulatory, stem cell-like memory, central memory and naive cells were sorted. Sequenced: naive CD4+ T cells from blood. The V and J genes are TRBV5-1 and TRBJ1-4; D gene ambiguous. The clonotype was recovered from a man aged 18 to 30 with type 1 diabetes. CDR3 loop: CASSLEATNEKLFF. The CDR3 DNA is TGCGCCAGCAGCTTGGAGGCAACTAATGAAAAACTGTTTTTT. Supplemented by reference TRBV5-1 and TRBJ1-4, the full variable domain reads KAGVTQTPRYLIKTRGQQVTLSCSPISGHRSVSWYQQTPGQGLQFLFEYFSETQRNKGNFPGRFSGRQFSNSRSEMNVSTLELGDSALYLCASSLEATNEKLFFGSGTQLSVL.